The clone carrying this T cell receptor (beta chain) was picked up many times. What it recognizes is unknown. TCRdb recomputed calls from the RT-PCR reads with MiXCR, one row per CDR3 protein. The repertoire holds approximately 570,000 distinct CDR3 sequences, with 6.5% to 8% as singletons. This entry comes from a study of response to subunit inactivated influenza vaccine. Study-level findings and limits: New T cells are recruited in small numbers by each seasonal influenza vaccination, according to the authors' suggestion.

The sample was PBMCs from blood, taken less than 30 months after vaccination. This sequence originates from a man in his fifties or sixties who received an inactivated influenza vaccine.

CDR3 coding DNA: TGCGCCAGCAGCTTAAGACAGCCCGGGAGCACTGAAGCTTTCTTT. Translation gives CASSLRQPGSTEAFF. The V gene is TRBV5-1, the J gene TRBJ1-1; maybe TRBD1 (5 bases). The CDR3 runs 15 residues. V lost 2 bases and J lost 4, with 15 bases in between. Germline V CDR1 and CDR2: SGHRS, YFSETQ.